The rows below give T cell receptor beta chains drawn from one sample of a study of control samples from healthy donors and cancer patients. Some clones are missing from TCRdb's copy, which holds only in-frame ones; the method was immunoSEQ multiplex PCR. The top ten hold less than 4.5% of the sample, which has around 94,000 clones, just over 90% seen once. Specimen: blood. The receptors come from a woman under 30 in good health. Each CDR3 is given with its conserved first and last residue. Fields, in order: clone size, CDR3 length, J gene, D gene, V gene, CDR3 protein, CDR3 DNA. D genes are given only for firm matches. Clone size, where shown, is once, few, many, or a class for clones that have expanded.

NA 13 TRBJ1-1 NA TRBV4-1 CASSLTGIGEAFF TGCGCCAGCAGCCTAACAGGGATCGGTGAAGCTTTCTTT
NA 15 TRBJ1-1 NA TRBV5-1 CASSSVNRFETEAFF TGCGCCAGCAGTTCCGTGAACAGGTTTGAGACTGAAGCTTTCTTT
NA 15 TRBJ2-5 TRBD2 TRBV3-1/TRBV3-2 CASSPGLAGQETQYF TGTGCCAGCAGCCCGGGACTAGCGGGGCAAGAGACCCAGTACTTC
once 12 TRBJ2-7 NA TRBV12-3/TRBV12-4 CASSFVGSEQYF TGTGCCAGCAGTTTTGTAGGATCCGAGCAGTACTTC
NA 15 TRBJ1-1 TRBD1 TRBV27 CASSLEQGLGTEAFF TGTGCCAGCAGTTTAGAACAGGGGCTTGGCACTGAAGCTTTCTTT
NA 14 TRBJ1-1 NA TRBV7-9 CASTLGPVNTEAFF TGTGCCAGCACCCTGGGACCGGTGAACACTGAAGCTTTCTTT
NA 15 TRBJ1-6 NA TRBV5-1 CASSFSTGSNSPLHF TGCGCCAGCAGCTTCAGTACAGGCAGTAATTCACCCCTCCACTTT
NA 15 TRBJ2-5 NA TRBV3-1/TRBV3-2 CASSGPTGFQETQYF TGTGCCAGCAGCGGCCCGACGGGGTTCCAAGAGACCCAGTACTTC
NA 15 TRBJ2-1 NA TRBV4-1 CASSQAPSSYNEQFF TGCGCCAGCAGCCAAGCTCCGAGCTCCTACAATGAGCAGTTCTTC
NA 15 TRBJ1-2 NA TRBV5-4 CASSFPDKGRFGYTF TGTGCCAGCAGCTTCCCTGATAAGGGGCGATTCGGCTACACCTTC
NA 14 TRBJ1-2 NA TRBV29-1 CSVLVAVEAYGYTF TGCAGCGTTCTGGTGGCAGTCGAGGCTTATGGCTACACCTTC
NA 16 TRBJ2-1 TRBD1 TRBV19 CASSISRTGGLKEQFF TGTGCCAGTAGTATCAGCCGCACAGGGGGGTTGAAGGAGCAGTTCTTC
NA 15 TRBJ2-3 NA TRBV7-9 CASSPGRGRQDTQYF TGTGCCAGCAGCCCAGGGAGGGGGCGACAAGATACGCAGTATTTT
NA 15 TRBJ1-6 NA TRBV14 CASSQDLSGDSPLHF TGTGCCAGCAGCCAAGATTTGTCGGGGGACTCACCCCTCCACTTT
NA 17 TRBJ1-1 NA TRBV18 CASSPPSSSRRRTEAFF TGTGCCAGCTCACCACCTTCGTCCTCGCGCAGGCGCACTGAAGCTTTCTTT
NA 16 TRBJ1-4 NA TRBV6-6 CASSPIKGLGGEKLFF TGTGCCAGCAGCCCGATAAAAGGACTCGGGGGGGAAAAACTGTTTTTT
NA 15 TRBJ1-1 NA TRBV9 CASSVVRGTGSEAFF TGTGCCAGCAGCGTAGTAAGAGGGACCGGATCCGAAGCTTTCTTT
NA 14 TRBJ2-1 TRBD2 TRBV4-2 CASSQGLENNEQFF TGTGCCAGCAGCCAGGGACTAGAGAACAATGAGCAGTTCTTC
NA 14 TRBJ2-1 NA TRBV6-5 CASSYSFSSNEQFF TGTGCCAGCAGTTACTCGTTCTCCTCTAATGAGCAGTTCTTC
once 15 TRBJ2-7 NA TRBV5-6 CARSWGGRASYEQYF TGTGCCCGCAGCTGGGGGGGGCGGGCCTCCTACGAGCAGTACTTC
NA 13 TRBJ2-7 NA TRBV6-6 CASSRAFSYEQYF TGTGCCAGCAGCCGGGCCTTCTCCTACGAGCAGTACTTC
NA 14 TRBJ2-5 NA TRBV6-1 CASSDPDVGQTQYF TGTGCCAGCAGTGACCCTGACGTCGGGCAGACCCAGTACTTC
once 18 TRBJ2-2 TRBD1 TRBV19 CASSNLRTGRWNTGELFF TGTGCCAGTAGTAATCTACGGACAGGGAGGTGGAACACCGGGGAGCTGTTTTTT
NA 18 TRBJ2-3 TRBD1 TRBV29-1 CSVVSEGQGAVGTDTQYF TGCAGCGTTGTTTCGGAGGGACAGGGGGCAGTGGGCACAGATACGCAGTATTTT
NA 14 TRBJ1-4 NA TRBV6-1 CASSEVGAGEKLFF TGTGCCAGCAGTGAAGTGGGGGCGGGTGAAAAACTGTTTTTT
NA 16 TRBJ2-3 NA TRBV7-6 CASSLGGGPSTDTQYF TGTGCCAGCAGCTTAGGCGGGGGCCCCAGCACAGATACGCAGTATTTT
NA 14 TRBJ1-1 NA TRBV5-6 CASSLQGSGTEAFF TGTGCCAGCAGCTTGCAGGGTTCGGGCACTGAAGCTTTCTTT
NA 13 TRBJ2-7 NA TRBV6-5 CASSYSIVREQYF TGTGCCAGCAGTTACTCGATAGTACGGGAGCAGTACTTC
NA 12 TRBJ1-2 NA TRBV3-1/TRBV3-2 CASSHGGVGYTF TGTGCCAGCAGCCACGGCGGGGTGGGCTACACCTTC
NA 17 TRBJ2-3 NA TRBV5-4 CASSNLGSEARTDTQYF TGTGCCAGCAGCAACCTCGGGTCAGAGGCTCGCACAGATACGCAGTATTTT
NA 14 TRBJ1-1 NA TRBV29-1 CSVDLGAEGTEAFF TGCAGCGTTGATTTAGGGGCCGAGGGCACTGAAGCTTTCTTT
NA 17 TRBJ1-6 NA TRBV4-1 CASSQDPAAGINSPLHF TGCGCCAGCAGCCAAGATCCGGCGGCAGGGATTAATTCACCCCTCCACTTT
NA 16 TRBJ2-5 TRBD1 TRBV19 CARHSSPRTGKETQYF TGTGCCAGACACTCCTCCCCGAGGACAGGGAAAGAGACCCAGTACTTC
NA 13 TRBJ2-5 TRBD1 TRBV29-1 CSDPDRGQETQYF TGCAGCGACCCGGACAGGGGGCAAGAGACCCAGTACTTC
many 14 TRBJ1-5 TRBD1 TRBV4-2 CASSQEVTGEPQHF TGTGCCAGCAGCCAAGAGGTCACAGGGGAGCCCCAGCATTTT
NA 18 TRBJ2-5 TRBD2 TRBV14 CASSQGLGPSGVLETQYF TGTGCCAGCAGCCAAGGTCTGGGGCCTAGCGGTGTTCTCGAGACCCAGTACTTC
NA 14 TRBJ2-1 TRBD2 TRBV7-9 CASSLVGLAGEQFF TGTGCCAGCAGCTTAGTAGGACTAGCGGGTGAGCAGTTCTTC